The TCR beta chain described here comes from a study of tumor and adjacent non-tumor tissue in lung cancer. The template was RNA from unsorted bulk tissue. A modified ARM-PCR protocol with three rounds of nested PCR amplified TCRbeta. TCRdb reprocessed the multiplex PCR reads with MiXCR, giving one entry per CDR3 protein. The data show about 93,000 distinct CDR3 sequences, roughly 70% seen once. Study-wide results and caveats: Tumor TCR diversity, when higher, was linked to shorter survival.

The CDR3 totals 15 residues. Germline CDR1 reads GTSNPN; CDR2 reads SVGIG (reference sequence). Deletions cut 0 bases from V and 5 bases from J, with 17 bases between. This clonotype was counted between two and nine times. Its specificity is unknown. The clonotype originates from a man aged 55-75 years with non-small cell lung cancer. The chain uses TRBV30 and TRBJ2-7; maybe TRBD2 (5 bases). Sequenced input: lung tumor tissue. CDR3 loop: CAWSVTSGRTHEQYF. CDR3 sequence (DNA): TGTGCCTGGAGTGTTACTAGTGGGAGAACCCACGAGCAGTACTTC.